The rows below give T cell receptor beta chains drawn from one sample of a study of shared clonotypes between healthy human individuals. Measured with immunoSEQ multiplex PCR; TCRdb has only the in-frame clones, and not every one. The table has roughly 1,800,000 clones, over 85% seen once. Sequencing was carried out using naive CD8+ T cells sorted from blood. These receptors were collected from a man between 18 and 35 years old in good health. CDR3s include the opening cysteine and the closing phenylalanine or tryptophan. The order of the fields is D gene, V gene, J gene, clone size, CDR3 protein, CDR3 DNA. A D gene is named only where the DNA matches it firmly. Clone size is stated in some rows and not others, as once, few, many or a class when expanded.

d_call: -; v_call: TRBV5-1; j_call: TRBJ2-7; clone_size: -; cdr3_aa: CASSLVAAYEQYF; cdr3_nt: TGCGCCAGCAGCTTGGTGGCGGCCTACGAGCAGTACTTC
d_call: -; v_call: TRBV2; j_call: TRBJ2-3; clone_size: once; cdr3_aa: CARRQDVTDTQYF; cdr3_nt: TGTGCCAGGAGACAGGACGTCACAGATACGCAGTATTTT
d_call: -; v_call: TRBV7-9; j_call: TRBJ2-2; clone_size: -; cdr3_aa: CASSFPALRPNTGELFF; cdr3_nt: TGTGCCAGCAGCTTTCCAGCGCTGCGGCCGAACACCGGGGAGCTGTTTTTT
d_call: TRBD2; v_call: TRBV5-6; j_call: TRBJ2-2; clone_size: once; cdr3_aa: CASSLGTSGNTGELFF; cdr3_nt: TGTGCCAGCAGCTTGGGGACTAGCGGGAACACCGGGGAGCTGTTTTTT
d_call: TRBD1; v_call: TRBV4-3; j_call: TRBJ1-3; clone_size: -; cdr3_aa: CASSQLTGQGAAMSGNTIYF; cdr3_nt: TGCGCCAGCAGCCAACTTACGGGACAGGGGGCGGCAATGTCAGGAAACACCATATATTTT
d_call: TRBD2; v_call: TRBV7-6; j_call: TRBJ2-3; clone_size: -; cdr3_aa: CASSPRGLAWADTQYF; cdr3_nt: TGTGCCAGCAGCCCAAGAGGACTAGCCTGGGCAGATACGCAGTATTTT
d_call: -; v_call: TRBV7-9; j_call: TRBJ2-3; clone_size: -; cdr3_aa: CASRDKSTDTQYF; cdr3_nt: TGTGCCAGCAGGGACAAGAGCACAGATACGCAGTATTTT
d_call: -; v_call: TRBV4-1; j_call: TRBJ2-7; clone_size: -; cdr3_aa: CASSPGVLSYEQYF; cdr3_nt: TGCGCCAGCAGCCCCGGGGTACTTTCCTACGAGCAGTACTTC
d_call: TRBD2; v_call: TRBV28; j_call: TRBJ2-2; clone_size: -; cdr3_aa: CASSLGGVNTGELFF; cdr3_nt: TGTGCCAGCAGTTTGGGAGGGGTGAACACCGGGGAGCTGTTTTTT
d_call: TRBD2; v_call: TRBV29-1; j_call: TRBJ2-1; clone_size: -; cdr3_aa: CVGGDYNEQFF; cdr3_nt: TGCGTGGGGGGGGACTACAATGAGCAGTTCTTC